The clone carrying this TCR beta chain was detected many times. The data were taken from a study of human T cells and chemical hapten exposure. Looking at the study overall: The use of 2% DPC on 2 cm by 2 cm of upper inner arm skin constituted sensitization. Diphenylcyclopropenone, dosed weekly to the scalp, was given to patients throughout the approximately 25-week study.

Time point reported: patch test 1, 2 weeks after DPC sensitization. Specified treatment: therapeutic diphenylcyclopropenone sensitization with weekly scalp DPC. Patients had alopecia, were aged 18 to 70, and were not pregnant. There are 14 residues in the CDR3. The junction had 6 bases not matched to a gene; V was cut back by 6 bases and J by 4 bases. Germline values: CDR1 MNHEY, CDR2 SMNVEV (reference sequence). TCRdb fed the RACE reads into MiXCR, producing one record per CDR3 protein. The top ten hold 2% to 2.5% of the sample, which has over 95,000 distinct CDR3 sequences, around an eighth seen once.

This TCR was sampled from a middle-aged woman with alopecia areata. Some clones in this sample may be carry-over from other donors' samples. The chain carries TRBV27 and TRBJ2-5; 9 bases line up with TRBD1. Sequenced here: whole blood, sampled in connection with sensitization to the hapten diphenylcyclopropenone (DPC). This CDR3 is CASRTETGGETQYF. For the CDR3, the DNA is TGTGCCAGCAGAACCGAGACAGGGGGAGAGACCCAGTACTTC.